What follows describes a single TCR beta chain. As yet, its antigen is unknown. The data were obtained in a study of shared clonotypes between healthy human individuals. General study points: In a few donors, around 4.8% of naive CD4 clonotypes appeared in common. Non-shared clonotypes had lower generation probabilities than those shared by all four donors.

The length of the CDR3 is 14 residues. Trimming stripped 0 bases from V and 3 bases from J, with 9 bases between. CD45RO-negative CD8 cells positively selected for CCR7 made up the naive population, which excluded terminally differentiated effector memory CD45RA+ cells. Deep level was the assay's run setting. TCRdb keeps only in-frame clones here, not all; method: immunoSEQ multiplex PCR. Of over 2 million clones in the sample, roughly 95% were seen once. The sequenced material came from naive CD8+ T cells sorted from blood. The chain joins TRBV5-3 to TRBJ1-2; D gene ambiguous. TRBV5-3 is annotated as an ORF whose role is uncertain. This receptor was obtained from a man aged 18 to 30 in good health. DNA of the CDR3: TGTGCCAGAAGCTTGGCGCCAGAATACTATGGCTACACCTTC. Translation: CARSLAPEYYGYTF.